This T cell receptor beta chain appears in the sequencing data of a study of early stage breast cancer tumors. Germline values: CDR1 LNHDA, CDR2 SQIVND (reference sequence). The CDR3 contains 14 residues. V shed 3 bases, J shed 2 bases, and the junction held 4 bases outside the gene matches. With regard to this clone: The antigen is not known.

Each sample had two DNA replicates, around 0.45 ug blood or about 1.4 ug tissue. Here immunoSEQ multiplex PCR was the method, and the copy in TCRdb shows in-frame clones only, minus some. The sample yields around 60,000 clones, roughly 80% seen once. Study-wide results and limits: Blood repertoires resembled normal breast more than tumor.

The clonotype comes from a person between 30 and 45 years old with breast cancer. The chain carries TRBV19 and TRBJ2-7, with 7 nucleotides matching TRBD1. Specimen: blood. The CDR3 region has the DNA TGTGCCAGTAGTATCCGACAGGGCGCCTACGAGCAGTACTTC. Translated, it gives CASSIRQGAYEQYF.